The rows below give T cell receptor beta chains drawn from one sample of a study of radiotherapy plus CTLA-4 blockade in lung cancer. Profiling relied on immunoSEQ multiplex PCR, and the TCRdb table lists in-frame clones only, not all of them. The sample lists approximately 90,000 clones; around 82% were seen once. Specimen: peripheral blood, collected from a patient treated with radiotherapy plus ipilimumab. These TCRs come from a human donor with non-small cell lung cancer who had stable disease on radiotherapy plus ipilimumab. CDR3s include the opening cysteine and the closing phenylalanine or tryptophan. D genes are given only for firm matches. Only part of the rows carry a size: once, few, many, or a class if the clone is expanded.

V: TRBV27
D: TRBD2
J: TRBJ2-7
size: .
DNA: TGTGCCAGCAGTTTAAGAGCGGGACCGAGCTACGAGCAGTACTTC
CDR3: CASSLRAGPSYEQYF

V: TRBV2
D: TRBD2
J: TRBJ2-5
size: .
DNA: TGTGCCAGTACCGGGGGGGCCCAAGAGACCCAGTACTTC
CDR3: CASTGGAQETQYF

V: TRBV4-1
D: .
J: TRBJ2-7
size: .
DNA: TGCGCCAGCAGCCAAGAGCACAGGGCGGTAGGGGAGCAGTACTTC
CDR3: CASSQEHRAVGEQYF

V: TRBV28
D: .
J: TRBJ2-3
size: .
DNA: TGTGCCAGCAGTCCTCTCGGGCCTAGCACAGATACGCAGTATTTT
CDR3: CASSPLGPSTDTQYF

V: TRBV27
D: .
J: TRBJ2-3
size: .
DNA: TGTGCCAGCAGTTTTTGGCGGTCAGGGGTTTCTAGCACAGATACGCAGTATTTT
CDR3: CASSFWRSGVSSTDTQYF

V: TRBV7-8
D: .
J: TRBJ1-6
size: .
DNA: TGTGCCAGCAGCCCAGTTCGGGGGAATTCACCCCTCCACTTT
CDR3: CASSPVRGNSPLHF

V: TRBV6-4
D: .
J: TRBJ1-6
size: .
DNA: TGTGCCAGCAGTGTCTCGCCCGGTAATTCACCCCTCCACTTT
CDR3: CASSVSPGNSPLHF

V: TRBV9
D: .
J: TRBJ2-3
size: .
DNA: TGTGCCAGCAGCCCCTTTGGCCCAGATACGCAGTATTTT
CDR3: CASSPFGPDTQYF

V: TRBV19
D: .
J: TRBJ1-5
size: .
DNA: TGTGCCAGTAGCCCGGTCCTGGGGAATCAGCCCCAGCATTTT
CDR3: CASSPVLGNQPQHF

V: TRBV5-4
D: .
J: TRBJ2-6
size: .
DNA: TGTGCCAGCAGCTTGGGTGGCAGGGGGGCCTCTGGGGCCAACGTCCTGACTTTC
CDR3: CASSLGGRGASGANVLTF

V: TRBV6-5
D: .
J: TRBJ2-1
size: .
DNA: TGTGCCAGCAGTTACTCGGTAGCTAGCGACCAGTTCTTC
CDR3: CASSYSVASDQFF

V: TRBV6-1
D: .
J: TRBJ2-3
size: .
DNA: TGTGCCAGCAGTGAACGTGGGGGAGGCACAGATACGCAGTATTTT
CDR3: CASSERGGGTDTQYF

V: TRBV5-1
D: .
J: TRBJ2-7
size: .
DNA: TGCGCCAGCAGCTTAGGGACTGGATCAGCCTACGAGCAGTACTTC
CDR3: CASSLGTGSAYEQYF

V: TRBV27
D: .
J: TRBJ2-4
size: .
DNA: TGTGCCAGCAGTAAAGGGTTTTCGGAAAACATTCAGTACTTC
CDR3: CASSKGFSENIQYF

V: TRBV5-8
D: .
J: TRBJ2-1
size: once
DNA: TGTGCCAGCAGCTTGGCAGGGCACTCCTACAATGAGCAGTTCTTC
CDR3: CASSLAGHSYNEQFF

V: TRBV5-4
D: TRBD1
J: TRBJ2-7
size: .
DNA: TGTGCCAGCAGCCCACGGACAGGAAGCTCCTACGAGCAGTACTTC
CDR3: CASSPRTGSSYEQYF

V: TRBV5-1
D: TRBD2
J: TRBJ2-3
size: .
DNA: TGCGCCAGCAGCCCGAGGACTAGCGGGGGAACTTATATATCCCCAGATACGCAGTATTTT
CDR3: CASSPRTSGGTYISPDTQYF

V: TRBV10-3
D: .
J: TRBJ1-3
size: .
DNA: TGTGCCATCACCTGGGCATTTGGAAACACCATATATTTT
CDR3: CAITWAFGNTIYF

V: TRBV18
D: TRBD1
J: TRBJ2-7
size: .
DNA: TGTGCCAGCTCATCCATTGGACCTCAGGGGGTAGGATCCTACGAGCAGTACTTC
CDR3: CASSSIGPQGVGSYEQYF

V: TRBV19
D: .
J: TRBJ2-7
size: .
DNA: TGTGCCAGTACCTCCCAGGGGGGAACCTACGAGCAGTACTTC
CDR3: CASTSQGGTYEQYF

V: TRBV19
D: .
J: TRBJ2-1
size: once
DNA: TGTGCCAGTAGTATAGATGGGCAGATTGGCGATGAGCAGTTCTTC
CDR3: CASSIDGQIGDEQFF

V: TRBV13
D: .
J: TRBJ1-2
size: .
DNA: TGTGCCAGCAGCTCCCGTCACTCCCAGGAATGGCACGGCTACACCTTC
CDR3: CASSSRHSQEWHGYTF

V: TRBV2
D: .
J: TRBJ1-1
size: .
DNA: TGTGCCAGCAACAATTACGGCAGCACTGAAGCTTTCTTT
CDR3: CASNNYGSTEAFF

V: TRBV9
D: .
J: TRBJ2-7
size: .
DNA: TGTGCCAGCAGCGTAGCTGAGGGCCCTCCCCCTTACGAGCAGTACTTC
CDR3: CASSVAEGPPPYEQYF

V: TRBV5-1
D: TRBD1
J: TRBJ2-7
size: .
DNA: TGCGCCAGCAGCTTCATACCGGGACAGGTCTACGAGCAGTACTTC
CDR3: CASSFIPGQVYEQYF

V: TRBV11-2
D: TRBD1
J: TRBJ2-7
size: .
DNA: TGTGCCAGCAGCTTGGGGACAGGAGCCTACGAGCAGTACTTC
CDR3: CASSLGTGAYEQYF

V: TRBV7-6
D: .
J: TRBJ1-5
size: .
DNA: TGTGCCAGCAGCCAGACAGACCCCATTCAGCCCCAGCATTTT
CDR3: CASSQTDPIQPQHF

V: TRBV6-6
D: TRBD1
J: TRBJ2-7
size: once
DNA: TGTGCCAGCAGTGACCCTGGGACAGGGGCCTACGAGCAGTACTTC
CDR3: CASSDPGTGAYEQYF

V: TRBV10-1
D: TRBD1
J: TRBJ2-7
size: .
DNA: TGCGCCAGCAGCCGGGACAGCTACGAGCAGTACTTC
CDR3: CASSRDSYEQYF

V: TRBV5-1
D: .
J: TRBJ2-7
size: .
DNA: TGCGCCAGCAGCTTGGCCTGGACAGCCGAGCAGTACTTC
CDR3: CASSLAWTAEQYF

V: TRBV7-2
D: .
J: TRBJ2-2
size: .
DNA: TGTGCCAGCAGCTTAGTGGCAGGGGCGAACACCGGGGAGCTGTTTTTT
CDR3: CASSLVAGANTGELFF

V: TRBV28
D: .
J: TRBJ2-1
size: .
DNA: TGTGCCAGCAGTTCGGGGCCCGTGGGAAAGTTCTTC
CDR3: CASSSGPVGKFF

V: TRBV19
D: .
J: TRBJ2-1
size: .
DNA: TGTGCCAGTAGTTATGGTTCGAGCGGAAATGAGCAGTTCTTC
CDR3: CASSYGSSGNEQFF